Sequencing of this T cell receptor (beta chain) was carried out in a study of regulatory T cells in long-lasting Graves disease. Comments on this clonotype: The antigen remains unidentified.

Time point meaning: newly diagnosed GD, antithyroid drugs for less than 3 months. The TCR library was prepared using RNA isolated from PBMCs. Graves' disease diagnosis followed American Thyroid Association guidelines. The CDR3 has 15 amino acids. After removal of 5 bases from V and 5 bases from J, the junction contained 7 bases not matched to a gene. Germline V CDR1 and CDR2: MDHEN, SYDVKM. Overall study findings and caveats: There was favoring of TRBV28, TRBJ1-2 and TRBJ2-5 in persistent disease.

In building TCR beta libraries, iRepertoire HTBI primers were used together with Arm-PCR of CDR3 regions. TCRdb reprocessed the multiplex PCR reads with MiXCR, giving one entry per CDR3 protein. Here the sample spans roughly 560,000 distinct CDR3 sequences, more than 15% being singletons. These data were also filed under a second study, of T cells in Graves' hyperthyroidism and ophthalmopathy.

This chain connects TRBV28 to TRBJ1-2, with TRBD1 identical over 11 bases. Source: peripheral blood mononuclear cells (PBMCs), taken at new diagnosis, from a patient treated with antithyroid drugs. The source is a woman aged 35 to 60 with Graves disease. DNA of the CDR3: TGTGCCAGCAGTCCATGGACAGGGGGCGGATATGGCTACACCTTC. Its translation: CASSPWTGGGYGYTF.